The sequence of this T cell receptor (beta chain) was determined in a study of blood T cell repertoires in COVID-19. Study overall: The study drew acute and convalescent COVID-19 samples from the United States, Italy and Spain. Sample material is recorded as cDNA or gDNA derived from T cells, B-cell-depleted T cells, or PBMCs.

In the authors' workflow: Counts of nucleated cells, estimated from reference gene primer amplification, were obtained. Only in-frame clones appear in the TCRdb table, and some are missing; sequencing was by immunoSEQ multiplex PCR. V, J and clone size were drawn from that table, and D and trimming were deduced from the DNA. The data show a few hundred thousand clones, about nine tenths seen once. CDR3 length equals 15 residues. The germline V and J ends were trimmed by 4 bases and 1 base, with 12 bases remaining between them. Per germline, CDR1 KGHDR and CDR2 SFDVKD. The V call is TRBV24-1, the J call TRBJ1-2; D is unresolved. The specimen sequenced was PBMCs or T cells enriched from blood (not recorded which). This receptor was taken from a human donor in a cohort exposed to, infected with or recovered from COVID-19 (not recorded which). The donor label of this sample is uncertain. The CDR3 protein is CATSDPKGVNYGYTF. The CDR3, as DNA: TGTGCCACCAGTGACCCCAAGGGAGTTAACTATGGCTACACCTTC.